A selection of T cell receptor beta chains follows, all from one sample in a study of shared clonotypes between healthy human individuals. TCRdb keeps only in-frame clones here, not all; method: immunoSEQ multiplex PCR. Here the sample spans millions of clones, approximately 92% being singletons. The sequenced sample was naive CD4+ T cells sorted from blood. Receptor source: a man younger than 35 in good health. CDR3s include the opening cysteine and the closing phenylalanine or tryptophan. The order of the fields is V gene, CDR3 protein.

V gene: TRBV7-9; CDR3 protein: CASSLTPGLAGGSVGEQYF
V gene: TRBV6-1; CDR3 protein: CASSDRYEQYF
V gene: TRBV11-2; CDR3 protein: CASSLQGRYQETQYF
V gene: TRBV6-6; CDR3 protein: CASRRRGEANEQYF
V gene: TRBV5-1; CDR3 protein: CASSLTGGGYEQYF
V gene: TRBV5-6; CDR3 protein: CASSFFTGTVNQPQHF
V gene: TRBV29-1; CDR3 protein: CSVLWVAGVGETQYF
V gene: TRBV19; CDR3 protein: CASSITAPTGEQYF
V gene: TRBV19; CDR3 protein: CASSIGAGGTDTQYF
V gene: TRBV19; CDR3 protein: CASSIEGGYEQYF
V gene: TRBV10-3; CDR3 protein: CAISDRGTLTGELFF
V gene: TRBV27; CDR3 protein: CASRPQGTTNEKLFF
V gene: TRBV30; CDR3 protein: CAWMSGGNTIYF
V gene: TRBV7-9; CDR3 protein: CASARGITGELFF
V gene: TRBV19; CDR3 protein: CASKWLAEADTQYF
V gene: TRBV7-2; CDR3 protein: CASSFRVGEQFF
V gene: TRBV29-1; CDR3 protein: CSVVDSSSTDTQYF
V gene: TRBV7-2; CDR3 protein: CAPRRGDTGELFF
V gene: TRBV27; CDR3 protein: CASTLFAGAETQYF
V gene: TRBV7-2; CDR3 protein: CASSLSLDSNQPQHF
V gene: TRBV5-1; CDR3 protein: CASSLAGTGPGYEQYF
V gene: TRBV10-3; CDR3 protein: CAISDTGSYQPQHF
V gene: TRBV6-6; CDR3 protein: CASSYKDRGSQPQHF
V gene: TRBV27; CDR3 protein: CASSLTGAVPEAFF
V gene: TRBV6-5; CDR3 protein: CASFRTGFMNTEAFF
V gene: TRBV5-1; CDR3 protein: CASSPAGTTDTQYF
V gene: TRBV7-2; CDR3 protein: CASSLGGPGYGYTF
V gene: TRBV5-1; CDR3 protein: CASSLTDNSPLHF
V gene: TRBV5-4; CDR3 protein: CASSSRQGAFSYEQYF
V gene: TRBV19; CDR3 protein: CASSGYLGSPLHF
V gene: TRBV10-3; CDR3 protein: CAIKGRDYGYTF
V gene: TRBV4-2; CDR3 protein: CASSQDVGRKNTEAFF
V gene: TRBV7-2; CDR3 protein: CASSPTGRGYTEAFF
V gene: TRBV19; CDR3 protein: CASSSRGPVGNTEAFF
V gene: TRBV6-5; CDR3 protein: CASSKGLAAKNIQYF
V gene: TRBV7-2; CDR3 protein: CASSPGTSGSETQYF
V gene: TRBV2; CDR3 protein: CASCSGTGNQPQHF
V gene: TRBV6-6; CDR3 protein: CASHSTRDEQYF
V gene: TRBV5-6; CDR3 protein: CASSLGPRAYNEQFF
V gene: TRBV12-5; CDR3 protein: CASGLDLRTESPYEQYF
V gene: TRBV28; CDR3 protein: CASALGRTNEKLFF
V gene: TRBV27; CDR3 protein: CASSPGLNSPLHF
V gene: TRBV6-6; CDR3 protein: CASSYGTSKGELFF
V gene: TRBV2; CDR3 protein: CASSEGQGKETQYF
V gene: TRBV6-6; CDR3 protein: CASSYSAGLAKNIQYF
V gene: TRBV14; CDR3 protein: CASRSAGQSSYNEQFF
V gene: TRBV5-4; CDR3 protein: CASSLGVENTEAFF
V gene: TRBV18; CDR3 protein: CASSPVTGSGNTIYF
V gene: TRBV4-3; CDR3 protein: CASSQTTGIQETQYF
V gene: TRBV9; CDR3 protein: CASSGGGSETQYF
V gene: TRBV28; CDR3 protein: CATSSGTNYGYTF
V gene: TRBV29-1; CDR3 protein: CSVSEGSNEQYF
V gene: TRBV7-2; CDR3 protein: CASPGGEQFF
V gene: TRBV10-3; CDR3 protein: CAIRRDPSSYEQYF